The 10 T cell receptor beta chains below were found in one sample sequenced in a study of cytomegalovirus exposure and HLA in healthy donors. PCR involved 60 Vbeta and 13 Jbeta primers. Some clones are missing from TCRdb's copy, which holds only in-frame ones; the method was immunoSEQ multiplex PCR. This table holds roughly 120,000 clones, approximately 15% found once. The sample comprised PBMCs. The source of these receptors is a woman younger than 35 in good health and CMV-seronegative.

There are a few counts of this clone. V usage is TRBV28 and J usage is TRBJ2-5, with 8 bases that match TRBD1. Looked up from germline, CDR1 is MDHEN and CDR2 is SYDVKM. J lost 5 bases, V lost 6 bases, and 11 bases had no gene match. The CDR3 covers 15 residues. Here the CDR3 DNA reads TGTGCCAGCAGGAAACCAGGGGGCGGTTGGGAGACCCAGTACTTC. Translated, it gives CASRKPGGGWETQYF. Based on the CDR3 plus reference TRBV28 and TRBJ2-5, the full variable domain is DVKVTQSSRYLVKRTGEKVFLECVQDMDHENMFWYRQDPGLGLRLIYFSYDVKMKEKGDIPEGYSVSREKKERFSLILESASTNQTSMYLCASRKPGGGWETQYFGPGTRLLVL.

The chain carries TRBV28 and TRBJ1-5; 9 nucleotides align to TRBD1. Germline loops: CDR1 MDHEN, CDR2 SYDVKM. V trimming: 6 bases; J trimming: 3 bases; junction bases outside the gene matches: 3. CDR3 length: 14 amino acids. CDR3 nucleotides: TGTGCCAGCAGGGGGACAGGGAACAATCAGCCCCAGCATTTT. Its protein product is CASRGTGNNQPQHF. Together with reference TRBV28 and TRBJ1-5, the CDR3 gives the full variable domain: DVKVTQSSRYLVKRTGEKVFLECVQDMDHENMFWYRQDPGLGLRLIYFSYDVKMKEKGDIPEGYSVSREKKERFSLILESASTNQTSMYLCASRGTGNNQPQHFGDGTRLSIL.

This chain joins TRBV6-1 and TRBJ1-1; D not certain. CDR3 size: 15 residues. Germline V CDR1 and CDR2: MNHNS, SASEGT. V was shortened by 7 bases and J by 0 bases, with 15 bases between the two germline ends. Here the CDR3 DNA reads TGTGCCAGCACCCCAATGGAGGCCATGAACACTGAAGCTTTCTTT. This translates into CASTPMEAMNTEAFF.

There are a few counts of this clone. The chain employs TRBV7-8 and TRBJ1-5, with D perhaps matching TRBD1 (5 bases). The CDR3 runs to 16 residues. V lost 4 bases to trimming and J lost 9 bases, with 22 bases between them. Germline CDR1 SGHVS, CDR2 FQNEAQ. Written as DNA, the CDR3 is TGTGCCAGCAGCTCATTAACGGACACATTGGGCGGGCCCCAGCATTTT. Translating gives CASSSLTDTLGGPQHF.

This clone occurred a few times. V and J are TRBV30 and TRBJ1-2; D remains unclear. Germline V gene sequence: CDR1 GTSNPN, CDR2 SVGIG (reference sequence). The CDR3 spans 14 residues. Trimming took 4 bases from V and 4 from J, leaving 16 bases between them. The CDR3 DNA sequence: TGTGCCTGGAACAAGGGAGTGGCAGCCTATGGCTACACCTTC. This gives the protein CAWNKGVAAYGYTF.

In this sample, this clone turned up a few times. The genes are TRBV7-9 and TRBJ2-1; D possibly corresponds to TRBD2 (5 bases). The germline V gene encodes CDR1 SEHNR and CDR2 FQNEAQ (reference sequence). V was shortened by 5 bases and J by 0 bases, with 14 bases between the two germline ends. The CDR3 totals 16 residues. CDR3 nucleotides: TGTGCCAGCAGCGCCAAGCTAGCAGGCTCCTACAATGAGCAGTTCTTC. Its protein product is CASSAKLAGSYNEQFF.

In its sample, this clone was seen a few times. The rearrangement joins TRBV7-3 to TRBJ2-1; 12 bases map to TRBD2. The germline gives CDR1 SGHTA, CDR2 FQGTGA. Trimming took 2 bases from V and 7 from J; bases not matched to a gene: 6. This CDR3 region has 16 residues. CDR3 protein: CASSLSASGRVNEQFF. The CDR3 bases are TGTGCCAGCAGCTTATCGGCTAGCGGGAGGGTAAATGAGCAGTTCTTC.

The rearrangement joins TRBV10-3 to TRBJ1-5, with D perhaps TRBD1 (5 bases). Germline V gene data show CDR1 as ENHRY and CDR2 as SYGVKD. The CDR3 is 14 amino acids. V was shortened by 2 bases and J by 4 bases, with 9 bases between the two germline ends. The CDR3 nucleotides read TGTGCCATCAGTGAGAGGGGTCGGAATCAGCCCCAGCATTTT. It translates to CAISERGRNQPQHF.

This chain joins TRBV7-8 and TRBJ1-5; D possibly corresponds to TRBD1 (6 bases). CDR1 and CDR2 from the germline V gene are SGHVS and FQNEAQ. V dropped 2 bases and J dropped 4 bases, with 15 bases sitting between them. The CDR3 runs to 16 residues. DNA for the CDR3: TGTGCCAGCAGCTTACAGGGGAGGGTCCAAAATCAGCCCCAGCATTTT. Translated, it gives CASSLQGRVQNQPQHF.

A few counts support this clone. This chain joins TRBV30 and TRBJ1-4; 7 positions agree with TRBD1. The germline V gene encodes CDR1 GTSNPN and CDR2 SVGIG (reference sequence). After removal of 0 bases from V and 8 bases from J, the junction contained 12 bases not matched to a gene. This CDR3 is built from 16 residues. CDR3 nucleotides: TGTGCCTGGAGTGTTGGAGGGGGCGCTTTATGGGAAAAACTGTTTTTT. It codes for CAWSVGGGALWEKLFF.